This T cell receptor (beta chain) was found in a study of response to subunit inactivated influenza vaccine (dated by TCRdb to the late 2010s). About the study as a whole: To follow how T cells responded to a trivalent subunit inactivated influenza vaccine, the researchers relied on deep quantitative profiling of the T cell receptor repertoire.

Points the paper makes about the study in general: According to the authors, only a limited number of new T cells may be recruited by each seasonal influenza vaccination.

The library was built by means of RT-PCR. The sequencer was an Illumina HiSeq 2500. In TCRdb, the public reads were trimmed at Q25 with fastp and aligned with MiXCR, with productive beta chains retained. CDR3 protein sequences are deduplicated, and each keeps its most common genes and DNA. Counted in this sample were roughly 550,000 distinct CDR3 sequences; approximately 22% of them appeared once. Clones ranked in the top ten supply approximately 3% of the sample. Notes on this clonotype: Its cognate antigen has yet to be identified. Base qualities are not at hand, and no much larger clone is one base apart.

As encoded in the germline V gene, CDR1 is MNHNS while CDR2 is SASEGT. V lost 2 bases and J lost 2 bases, and the count of bases not matched to a germline gene is 9. From the cysteine through the phenylalanine, the CDR3 covers 19 amino acids. Only the CDR3 part of the read is kept: 57 bases, read in frame from the first base. The same specimen was also included in a second study, on T cells expressing NK-cell markers. As noted in the second study: TCR beta cDNA libraries were prepared using 5'RACE template switching, which introduced a universal primer site and unique molecular identifiers. Three sorted T-cell subsets (CD3+CD56+NKG2C+, CD3+CD56+NKG2C- and CD3+CD56-NKG2C+) from under ten donors had their TCR beta-chain repertoires profiled. Among the eight sequenced donors, seven were HCMV-seropositive and one was HCMV-seronegative. To restrict sorting to alphabetaTCR-expressing T cells, an anti-gammadeltaTCR antibody was added in several experiments. In roughly 6 donors, the dominant CD3+CD56+NKG2C+ clonotypes ranked among the top 10 CD8+ clonotypes, making up 1.0-7.0% of CD8+ T cells. Those dominant clonotypes were again the most abundant among CD3+CD56-NKG2C+ cells in several donors, at roughly 28.3-65%. It remained unclear whether the expanded NKG2C-expressing T cell clones were specific for HCMV antigens. Randomly selected healthy volunteers, three men and five women, were used as the eight sequenced donors. To determine HCMV serostatus, a commercial ELISA kit was used to detect HCMV-specific IgG in serum. Ficoll density gradient centrifugation was used to isolate peripheral blood mononuclear cells from blood. CD4+ and CD8+ T cells were isolated from PBMC by magnetic immunoseparation with Miltenyi isolation kits. Priming for cDNA synthesis came from the TCR beta constant segment, and two successive PCR amplification steps followed. Illumina HiSeq 2000/2500, MiSeq or NextSeq was used to sequence libraries as 2 x 150 bp reads. MIGEC was used to demultiplex reads and group the reads by UMI, and MiTCR was used to assemble and quantify clonotypes. Only TCR cDNA sequences supported by at least two reads were kept to exclude erroneous sequences. Downstream repertoire analysis used the tcR package, and clonotypes were matched across fractions by CDR3 nucleotide sequence plus V segment. VDJmatch was used to annotate antigen specificity against VDJdb, with one amino acid substitution in CDR3 allowed.

This TCR was sampled from a man in his fifties who received an inactivated influenza vaccine. Donor details come from another sample of the same person, matched by shared clones. The material was CD4+ T cells sorted from PBMCs, obtained 12 days after vaccination. Here the chain combines TRBV6-1 and TRBJ2-5, and TRBD2 aligns with 15 junction nucleotides. At the DNA level, the sequence is TGTGCCAGCAGTGAACCCCCGGGGACTAGCGGGAGGTTTCAAGAGACCCAGTACTTC. Its translation reads: CASSEPPGTSGRFQETQYF.